The rows below give T cell receptor beta chains drawn from one sample of a study of cytomegalovirus exposure and HLA in healthy donors. Data came from immunoSEQ multiplex PCR; TCRdb stores just in-frame clones and leaves some out. This table holds 100,000 to 150,000 clones, around 84% found once. Sequencing used PBMCs. The receptors derive from a man aged 18 to 30 in good health and CMV-seronegative. CDR3s include the opening cysteine and the closing phenylalanine or tryptophan. Fields, in order: V gene, clone size, D gene, J gene, CDR3 protein, CDR3 DNA. A D gene is named only where the DNA matches it firmly. For some rows the clone size is stated as once, few or many, or as a class when expanded; others skip it.

>TRBV13|.|TRBD2|TRBJ2-2
CASSERGTNTGELFF
TGTGCCAGCTCAGAGCGGGGTACGAACACCGGGGAGCTGTTTTTT
>TRBV7-3|.|TRBD2|TRBJ2-1
CASSLRAGTTYFHEQFF
TGTGCCAGCAGCTTAAGAGCGGGGACGACCTACTTCCATGAGCAGTTCTTC
>TRBV28|.|TRBD2|TRBJ2-5
CATVRAGGWQETQYF
TGTGCCACCGTTCGAGCGGGGGGGTGGCAAGAGACCCAGTACTTC
>TRBV7-8|.|TRBD1|TRBJ1-2
CASSPQTGGVGYGYTF
TGTGCCAGCAGCCCTCAGACAGGGGGCGTGGGATATGGCTACACCTTC
>TRBV5-1|.|.|TRBJ1-2
CASSLTDYGYTF
TGCGCCAGCAGCTTGACAGACTATGGCTACACCTTC
>TRBV10-3|once|TRBD1|TRBJ2-7
CAISGTGTISYEQYF
TGTGCCATCAGCGGGACAGGGACCATCTCCTACGAGCAGTACTTC
>TRBV19|few|.|TRBJ2-7
CASSITGSQPSSEQYF
TGTGCCAGTAGTATAACTGGATCTCAACCCTCTAGCGAGCAGTACTTC
>TRBV10-2|.|.|TRBJ1-2
CASSDPGGGYTF
TGCGCCAGCAGTGACCCCGGGGGTGGCTACACCTTC
>TRBV10-2|.|.|TRBJ2-4
CASCRVTSPRNIQYF
TGCGCCAGCTGCAGGGTGACTAGTCCGCGGAACATTCAGTACTTC
>TRBV10-3|few|.|TRBJ1-4
CAISEWAGDNEKLFF
TGTGCCATCAGTGAGTGGGCAGGCGATAATGAAAAACTGTTTTTT
>TRBV5-4|.|.|TRBJ2-1
CASSLLFPQGSYNEQFF
TGTGCCAGCAGCTTGCTGTTCCCCCAGGGGTCGTACAATGAGCAGTTCTTC
>TRBV7-2|.|.|TRBJ1-6
CASSLLGGEAPLHF
TGTGCCAGCAGCTTACTAGGGGGGGAGGCACCCCTCCACTTT
>TRBV2|.|TRBD1|TRBJ2-7
CASRVRDRAYEQYF
TGTGCCAGCAGGGTTCGGGACAGGGCCTACGAGCAGTACTTC
>TRBV7-3|few|TRBD2|TRBJ2-3
CASSILAGFSTDTQYF
TGTGCCAGCAGCATACTAGCGGGGTTTAGCACAGATACGCAGTATTTT
>TRBV13|.|TRBD1|TRBJ2-1
CASSFAGQGHNEQFF
TGTGCCAGCAGCTTCGCGGGACAGGGACACAATGAGCAGTTCTTC
>TRBV7-8|.|TRBD2|TRBJ2-1
CASSSRTSGGASEQFF
TGTGCCAGCAGCTCGAGGACTAGCGGGGGGGCCAGTGAGCAGTTCTTC
>TRBV18|.|.|TRBJ1-6
CASSPTQGWEYNSPLHF
TGTGCCAGCTCACCCACACAGGGCTGGGAGTATAATTCACCCCTCCACTTT
>TRBV5-1|once|TRBD1|TRBJ1-1
CASSATGAPGEAFF
TGCGCCAGCAGCGCGACAGGGGCACCGGGTGAAGCTTTCTTT
>TRBV4-3|.|TRBD1|TRBJ1-6
CASSQDGQGRGPLHF
TGCGCCAGCAGCCAAGACGGACAGGGGAGGGGACCCCTCCACTTT
>TRBV28|.|TRBD1|TRBJ2-1
CASSPHQGVTSYNEQFF
TGTGCCAGCAGCCCCCATCAGGGGGTAACTTCCTACAATGAGCAGTTCTTC
>TRBV6-5|.|.|TRBJ1-3
CASSRDGSSGNTIYF
TGTGCCAGCAGTCGGGACGGGAGCTCTGGAAACACCATATATTTT
>TRBV10-3|few|.|TRBJ1-1
CAISEEGSGGAVVRAFF
TGTGCCATCAGCGAAGAAGGGAGCGGGGGGGCGGTGGTGAGAGCTTTCTTT
>TRBV10-3|.|.|TRBJ2-1
CAISPGWSSYNEQFF
TGTGCCATCAGCCCGGGGTGGAGCTCCTACAATGAGCAGTTCTTC
>TRBV10-1|few|.|TRBJ2-7
CASSDSSYEQYF
TGCGCCAGCAGTGATTCTTCCTACGAGCAGTACTTC
>TRBV9|.|.|TRBJ2-7
CASSVGEREDEQYF
TGTGCCAGCAGCGTAGGCGAAAGGGAGGACGAGCAGTACTTC
>TRBV10-1|.|TRBD1|TRBJ2-1
CASSGGTAYNEQFF
TGCGCCAGCAGTGGGGGGACAGCTTACAATGAGCAGTTCTTC
>TRBV7-9|.|TRBD1|TRBJ1-6
CASSLGTGENSPLHF
TGTGCCAGCAGCTTAGGGACAGGGGAGAATTCACCCCTCCACTTT
>TRBV6-5|once|TRBD1|TRBJ1-1
CASSRQGFETEAFF
TGTGCCAGCAGTCGACAGGGGTTTGAGACTGAAGCTTTCTTT
>TRBV10-3|.|TRBD1|TRBJ2-3
CATGTGAGDTQYF
TGTGCCACCGGGACAGGGGCTGGGGATACGCAGTATTTT
>TRBV7-9|.|.|TRBJ2-2
CASTRGTGSNTGELFF
TGTGCCAGCACCAGAGGAACAGGGTCGAACACCGGGGAGCTGTTTTTT
>TRBV5-5|.|.|TRBJ1-3
CASSLLDSGNTIYF
TGTGCCAGCAGCTTGTTAGACTCTGGAAACACCATATATTTT
>TRBV19|.|.|TRBJ1-2
CASSIAGNNYGYTF
TGTGCCAGTAGTATAGCAGGGAACAACTATGGCTACACCTTC
>TRBV6-5|.|TRBD2|TRBJ2-7
CASSYGLAGDYEQYF
TGTGCCAGCAGTTACGGACTAGCGGGCGACTACGAGCAGTACTTC